This TCR beta chain was obtained from a study of OX40 agonist ivuxolimab in advanced cancers. This CDR3 has 15 residues. V lost 7 bases to trimming and J lost 0 bases, with 15 bases between them. Germline V gives CDR1 MNHNS, CDR2 SASEGT. Study-level findings and limits: What antigens the expanded peripheral T cells recognized was never established.

For this clone: Its target is unknown.

TCRdb keeps only in-frame clones here, not all; method: immunoSEQ multiplex PCR. Of nearly 85,000 clones listed, around 78% are singletons. The material sequenced was CD4+ or CD8+ T cells sorted from blood, taken in a trial of the OX40 agonist ivuxolimab. The sequence was collected from an adult with an advanced solid tumor such as melanoma, head and neck, liver or kidney cancer. V is TRBV6-1 and J is TRBJ1-1; TRBD1 might be the D (5 bases). The CDR3 sequence: CASMTGHILNTEAFF. The CDR3 region has the DNA TGTGCCAGCATGACCGGACATATATTGAACACTGAAGCTTTCTTT.